This is a list of T cell receptor beta chains from one sample in a study of OX40 agonist ivuxolimab in advanced cancers. Clones were sequenced by immunoSEQ multiplex PCR, and TCRdb holds only the in-frame ones, with some missing. The repertoire consists of 25,000 to 35,000 clones, with more than 80% occurring once and the leading ten covering around 10%. The sequencing here drew on CD4+ or CD8+ T cells sorted from blood, taken in a trial of the OX40 agonist ivuxolimab. These receptor sequences come from an adult with an advanced solid tumor such as melanoma, head and neck, liver or kidney cancer. Each CDR3 is given with its conserved first and last residue. The D gene is left open where the match is weak. Clone size appears in some rows only: once, few, many, or a class for an expanded clone.

d_call	v_call	j_call	clone_size	cdr3_aa	cdr3_nt
NA	TRBV5-1	TRBJ2-5	NA	CASSINSGTQETQYF	TGCGCCAGCAGCATAAACTCAGGGACCCAAGAGACCCAGTACTTC
TRBD1	TRBV29-1	TRBJ1-1	NA	CSVAGAGGLANTEAFF	TGCAGCGTTGCCGGAGCAGGGGGGCTGGCGAACACTGAAGCTTTCTTT
NA	TRBV4-3	TRBJ1-2	few	CASSQDWGPNYGYTF	TGCGCCAGCAGCCAGGATTGGGGACCTAACTATGGCTACACCTTC
NA	TRBV5-6	TRBJ2-7	NA	CASSLGTSSYEQYF	TGTGCCAGCAGCTTGGGGACAAGCTCCTACGAGCAGTACTTC
NA	TRBV27	TRBJ1-5	NA	CASSLSADQPQHF	TGTGCCAGCAGTTTATCGGCGGATCAGCCCCAGCATTTT
NA	TRBV25-1	TRBJ1-1	few	CASSEKENTEAFF	TGTGCCAGCAGTGAAAAGGAGAACACTGAAGCTTTCTTT
TRBD2	TRBV9	TRBJ2-3	NA	CASSVPSGGAVDTQYF	TGTGCCAGCAGCGTTCCTAGCGGGGGGGCGGTGGATACGCAGTATTTT
TRBD1	TRBV4-1	TRBJ2-7	NA	CASSPGQGGYEQYF	TGCGCCAGCAGCCCGGGACAGGGGGGCTACGAGCAGTACTTC
NA	TRBV7-9	TRBJ2-1	few	CASSPGRDEQFF	TGTGCCAGCAGCCCCGGTCGGGATGAGCAGTTCTTC
NA	TRBV28	TRBJ1-2	NA	CASSFLTELNYGYTF	TGTGCCAGCAGTTTCCTGACAGAACTCAACTATGGCTACACCTTC
TRBD1	TRBV9	TRBJ2-7	NA	CASSPPGTGGVYEQYF	TGTGCCAGCAGCCCACCTGGGACAGGGGGCGTCTACGAGCAGTACTTC
NA	TRBV4-1	TRBJ1-1	NA	CASSQLLGFQNTEAFF	TGCGCCAGCAGCCAACTATTAGGGTTCCAGAACACTGAAGCTTTCTTT
TRBD1	TRBV6-5	TRBJ1-1	once	CASGTGGGTEAFF	TGTGCCAGCGGGACAGGGGGCGGCACTGAAGCTTTCTTT
NA	TRBV7-6	TRBJ1-1	NA	CASSPEDLAWDTEAFF	TGTGCCAGCAGCCCCGAGGATTTAGCATGGGACACTGAAGCTTTCTTT
NA	TRBV28	TRBJ1-2	NA	CASRSVGGYTF	TGTGCCAGCAGGTCCGTGGGTGGCTACACCTTC
NA	TRBV7-2	TRBJ2-2	NA	CASSGYFGTGELFF	TGTGCCAGCAGCGGCTATTTTGGAACCGGGGAGCTGTTTTTT
NA	TRBV19	TRBJ1-4	NA	CASSIRGRGTNEKLFF	TGTGCCAGTAGTATACGGGGCAGGGGAACTAATGAAAAACTGTTTTTT
NA	TRBV7-3	TRBJ2-7	NA	CASSLSGVNRYEQYF	TGTGCCAGCAGCTTATCAGGGGTGAATCGGTACGAGCAGTACTTC
TRBD2	TRBV28	TRBJ2-1	NA	CASSLLASGGNEQFF	TGTGCCAGCAGTTTACTGGCTAGCGGAGGGAATGAGCAGTTCTTC
NA	TRBV27	TRBJ2-3	NA	CASSSMDPSTDTQYF	TGTGCCAGCAGTTCGATGGACCCAAGCACAGATACGCAGTATTTT
NA	TRBV4-3	TRBJ2-1	NA	CASSQDRLVYNEQFF	TGCGCCAGCAGCCAAGATAGGTTAGTCTACAATGAGCAGTTCTTC
NA	TRBV7-2	TRBJ1-3	NA	CASSYPHSGNTIYF	TGTGCCAGCAGCTACCCTCACTCTGGAAACACCATATATTTT
NA	TRBV10-3	TRBJ1-1	NA	CAISESGGRAEAFF	TGTGCCATCAGTGAGTCGGGGGGCAGGGCTGAAGCTTTCTTT
NA	TRBV4-1	TRBJ2-7	NA	CASSQAEAYEQYF	TGCGCCAGCAGCCAAGCGGAGGCCTACGAGCAGTACTTC
NA	TRBV13	TRBJ2-1	NA	CASSPGLNEQFF	TGTGCCAGCAGCCCGGGCCTCAATGAGCAGTTCTTC
NA	TRBV7-8	TRBJ1-1	NA	CASSSTRQEAFF	TGTGCCAGCAGCTCTACAAGACAAGAAGCTTTCTTT
NA	TRBV9	TRBJ2-1	NA	CASSLSGSSYNEQFF	TGTGCCAGCAGCCTTAGCGGTAGCTCCTACAATGAGCAGTTCTTC
NA	TRBV9	TRBJ2-7	NA	CASSVEGSHYEQYF	TGTGCCAGCAGCGTAGAGGGCAGTCACTACGAGCAGTACTTC
TRBD2	TRBV19	TRBJ2-1	once	CASSTTLAGGRSYNEQFF	TGTGCCAGTAGTACCACCCTAGCGGGGGGTCGATCCTACAATGAGCAGTTCTTC
NA	TRBV11-2	TRBJ1-1	NA	CASSGPAFTEAFF	TGTGCCAGCAGCGGCCCCGCATTCACTGAAGCTTTCTTT
NA	TRBV28	TRBJ2-2	NA	CASSSRLNTGELFF	TGTGCCAGCAGTTCGCGCCTCAACACCGGGGAGCTGTTTTTT
NA	TRBV4-2	TRBJ1-2	NA	CASSEAGLNYGYTF	TGTGCCAGCAGCGAAGCAGGGCTGAACTATGGCTACACCTTC
TRBD1	TRBV28	TRBJ1-5	NA	CASRGTGTNQPQHF	TGTGCCAGCAGAGGGACAGGCACTAATCAGCCCCAGCATTTT
TRBD1	TRBV29-1	TRBJ2-1	large	CSVGGWDSKFF	TGCAGCGTTGGTGGATGGGACAGTAAGTTCTTC
NA	TRBV7-6	TRBJ2-1	NA	CASSLEAGDTYNEQFF	TGTGCCAGCAGCTTAGAAGCAGGGGACACCTACAATGAGCAGTTCTTC
NA	TRBV7-2	TRBJ2-1	NA	CASSLFPLDEQFF	TGTGCCAGCAGCTTATTCCCCTTGGATGAGCAGTTCTTC
TRBD2	TRBV4-3	TRBJ2-3	NA	CASSQDSAGATDTQYF	TGCGCCAGCAGCCAAGATTCTGCGGGAGCAACAGATACGCAGTATTTT
TRBD1	TRBV23-1	TRBJ2-2	NA	CASRLKGAITGELFF	TGCGCCAGCAGATTGAAGGGGGCAATCACCGGGGAGCTGTTTTTT
NA	TRBV4-1	TRBJ1-5	NA	CASSQVVDPRDQPQHF	TGCGCCAGCAGCCAAGTTGTGGACCCAAGGGATCAGCCCCAGCATTTT
NA	TRBV30	TRBJ2-1	NA	CAWSFGPYQFF	TGTGCCTGGAGCTTCGGACCGTATCAGTTCTTC
TRBD1	TRBV13	TRBJ1-6	NA	CASSLDGGQGNSPLHF	TGTGCCAGCAGCTTAGATGGTGGACAGGGAAATTCACCCCTCCACTTT
TRBD1	TRBV5-6	TRBJ1-2	NA	CASSLAGTVEHGYGYTF	TGTGCCAGCAGCCTTGCCGGGACAGTTGAGCACGGGTATGGCTACACCTTC
TRBD2	TRBV7-3	TRBJ2-1	NA	CASSLIAGGSDEQFF	TGTGCCAGCAGCTTAATAGCGGGAGGAAGCGATGAGCAGTTCTTC
NA	TRBV13	TRBJ2-2	NA	CASSSSDSGELFF	TGTGCCAGCAGTTCTAGCGACTCCGGGGAGCTGTTTTTT
TRBD1	TRBV2	TRBJ1-4	NA	CASRTGRTNEKLFF	TGTGCCAGCAGGACAGGGCGAACTAATGAAAAACTGTTTTTT
NA	TRBV21-1	TRBJ2-7	NA	CASSKGEGAEGGYEQYF	TGTGCCAGCAGCAAAGGGGAAGGGGCCGAGGGCGGCTACGAGCAGTACTTC
NA	TRBV9	TRBJ2-5	NA	CASSVGGREETQYF	TGTGCCAGCAGCGTAGGGGGGCGAGAAGAGACCCAGTACTTC
NA	TRBV2	TRBJ1-5	NA	CASGQSNQPQHF	TGTGCCAGCGGACAGAGCAATCAGCCCCAGCATTTT
NA	TRBV7-8	TRBJ2-5	NA	CASSLDLDSYGEETQYF	TGTGCCAGCAGCCTGGACTTGGACAGTTACGGGGAAGAGACCCAGTACTTC
TRBD2	TRBV28	TRBJ2-7	once	CASSFRDYNHEQYF	TGTGCCAGCAGCTTCCGGGACTACAACCACGAGCAGTACTTC
TRBD2	TRBV5-4	TRBJ2-2	NA	CASSSLAGTNTGELFF	TGTGCCAGCAGCTCCCTAGCGGGGACGAACACCGGGGAGCTGTTTTTT
NA	TRBV4-1	TRBJ2-1	NA	CASSQWSNEQFF	TGCGCCAGCAGCCAATGGTCGAATGAGCAGTTCTTC
NA	TRBV7-9	TRBJ2-1	NA	CASSSPGPLFDEQFF	TGTGCCAGCAGCTCCCCGGGACCCCTCTTCGATGAGCAGTTCTTC
NA	TRBV13	TRBJ2-1	NA	CASSAGFVREQFF	TGTGCCAGCAGCGCAGGGTTTGTACGGGAGCAGTTCTTC
NA	TRBV29-1	TRBJ2-7	NA	CSVEEDGEGSYEQYF	TGCAGCGTTGAAGAGGACGGGGAAGGGTCCTACGAGCAGTACTTC
TRBD1	TRBV2	TRBJ2-4	NA	CASTAGTGSHIQYF	TGTGCCAGCACAGCCGGGACAGGGAGTCACATTCAGTACTTC
NA	TRBV9	TRBJ2-1	NA	CASSTRDGRNNEQFF	TGTGCCAGCAGCACCCGGGACGGACGAAACAATGAGCAGTTCTTC
NA	TRBV30	TRBJ2-5	NA	CAWSAQETQYF	TGTGCCTGGAGTGCCCAAGAGACCCAGTACTTC
NA	TRBV5-4	TRBJ2-7	NA	CASSLSDPLPSEQYF	TGTGCCAGCAGCTTGTCCGACCCACTACCCTCCGAGCAGTACTTC
NA	TRBV6-6	TRBJ2-2	NA	CASSAGELFF	TGTGCCAGCAGTGCCGGGGAGCTGTTTTTT